A single TCR beta chain is shown here with its context. CDR3 length: 15 residues. V was pared by 5 bases and J by 5 bases, with 16 bases between. Looked up from germline, CDR1 is LNHDA and CDR2 is SQIVND (reference sequence). This record belongs to a study of blood T cell repertoires in COVID-19. About the study: Researchers got acute and convalescent COVID-19 samples from the United States, Italy and Spain.

Original data processing: Estimation of nucleated cell counts relied on the amplification of reference gene primers. Assay used: immunoSEQ multiplex PCR; TCRdb lists only in-frame clones, some missing. That table supplies the V and J calls and clone size; D and trimming were determined from the DNA. The sample holds 65,000 to 90,000 clones, about 91% seen once. The chain couples TRBV19 to TRBJ2-1; D is possibly TRBD2 (5 bases). The material sequenced was peripheral blood. The receptor comes from a man aged 80 or over with acute or convalescent COVID-19. The chain's CDR3 is CASSLRTGFDNEQFF. CDR3 DNA: TGTGCCAGTAGTCTCCGGACGGGGTTCGACAATGAGCAGTTCTTC.